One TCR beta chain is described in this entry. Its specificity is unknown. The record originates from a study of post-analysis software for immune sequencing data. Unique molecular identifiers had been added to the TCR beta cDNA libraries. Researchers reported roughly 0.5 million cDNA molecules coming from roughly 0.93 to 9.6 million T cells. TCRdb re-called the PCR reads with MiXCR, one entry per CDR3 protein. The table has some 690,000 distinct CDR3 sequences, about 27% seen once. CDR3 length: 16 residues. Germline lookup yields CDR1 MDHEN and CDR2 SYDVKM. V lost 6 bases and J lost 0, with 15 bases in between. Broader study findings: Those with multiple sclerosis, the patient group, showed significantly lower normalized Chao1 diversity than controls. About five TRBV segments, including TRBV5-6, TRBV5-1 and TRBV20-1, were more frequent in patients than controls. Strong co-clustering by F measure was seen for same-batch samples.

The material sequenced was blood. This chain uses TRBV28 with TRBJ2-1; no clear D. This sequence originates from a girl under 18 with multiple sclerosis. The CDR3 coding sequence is TGTGCCAGCAGCGATCCCCGAGAGGACTCCTACAATGAGCAGTTCTTC. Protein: CASSDPREDSYNEQFF.